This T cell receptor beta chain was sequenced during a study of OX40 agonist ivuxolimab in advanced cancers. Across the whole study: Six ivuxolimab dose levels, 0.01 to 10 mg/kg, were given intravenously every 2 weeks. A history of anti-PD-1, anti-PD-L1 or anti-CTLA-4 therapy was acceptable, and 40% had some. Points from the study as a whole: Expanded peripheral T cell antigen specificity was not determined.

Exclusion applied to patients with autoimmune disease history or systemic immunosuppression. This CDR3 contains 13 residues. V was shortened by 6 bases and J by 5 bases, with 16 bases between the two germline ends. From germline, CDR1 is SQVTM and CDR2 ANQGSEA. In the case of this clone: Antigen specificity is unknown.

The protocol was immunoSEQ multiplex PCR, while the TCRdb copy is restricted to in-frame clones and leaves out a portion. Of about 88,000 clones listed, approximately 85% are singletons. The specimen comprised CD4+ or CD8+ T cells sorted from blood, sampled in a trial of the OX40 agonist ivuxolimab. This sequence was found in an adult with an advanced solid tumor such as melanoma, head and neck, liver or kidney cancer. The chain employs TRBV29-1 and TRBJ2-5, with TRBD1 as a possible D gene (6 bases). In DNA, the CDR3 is TGCAGCGTGCTAGTATGGGACACCGAGACCCAGTACTTC. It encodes CSVLVWDTETQYF.